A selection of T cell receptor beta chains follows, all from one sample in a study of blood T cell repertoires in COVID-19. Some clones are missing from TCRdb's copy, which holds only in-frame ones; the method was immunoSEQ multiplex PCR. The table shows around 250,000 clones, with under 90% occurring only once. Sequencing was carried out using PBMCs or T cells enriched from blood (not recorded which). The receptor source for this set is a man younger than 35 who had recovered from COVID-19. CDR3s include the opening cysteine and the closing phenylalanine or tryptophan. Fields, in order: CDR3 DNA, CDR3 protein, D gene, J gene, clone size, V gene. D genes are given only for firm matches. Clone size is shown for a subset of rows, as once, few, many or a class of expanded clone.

CDR3 DNA: TGTGCCAGCAGTCAACTGGGGGGATCTGGGGCCAACGTCCTGACTTTC
CDR3 protein: CASSQLGGSGANVLTF
D gene: NA
J gene: TRBJ2-6
clone size: NA
V gene: TRBV3-1/TRBV3-2

CDR3 DNA: TGCGCCAGCAGCTTAGGGGACACGAACACCGGGGAGCTGTTTTTT
CDR3 protein: CASSLGDTNTGELFF
D gene: NA
J gene: TRBJ2-2
clone size: NA
V gene: TRBV5-1

CDR3 DNA: TGTGCCAGCAGCTTGGCTTGGCCAGGGGGTTTGGCTAATGAAAAACTGTTTTTT
CDR3 protein: CASSLAWPGGLANEKLFF
D gene: TRBD1
J gene: TRBJ1-4
clone size: NA
V gene: TRBV5-5

CDR3 DNA: TGTGCCAGCAGCTTGCTTAGCGGTAACTCCTACAATGAGCAGTTCTTC
CDR3 protein: CASSLLSGNSYNEQFF
D gene: NA
J gene: TRBJ2-1
clone size: few
V gene: TRBV7-2

CDR3 DNA: TGTGCCAGCAGCGTAGTTGGTTTTCCGCGGCTGGGTGAGGCAGATACGCAGTATTTT
CDR3 protein: CASSVVGFPRLGEADTQYF
D gene: NA
J gene: TRBJ2-3
clone size: NA
V gene: TRBV9

CDR3 DNA: TGTGCCAGCACCTCGCGGCAGGATACGCAGTATTTT
CDR3 protein: CASTSRQDTQYF
D gene: NA
J gene: TRBJ2-3
clone size: NA
V gene: TRBV28

CDR3 DNA: TGTGCCAGCTCACTCTCCGCACAGGGGGCGCGGGAGACCCAGTACTTC
CDR3 protein: CASSLSAQGARETQYF
D gene: TRBD1
J gene: TRBJ2-5
clone size: few
V gene: TRBV18

CDR3 DNA: TGCGCCAGCAGTTTTGGGGAGGCCCCGCGATCACCCCTCCACTTT
CDR3 protein: CASSFGEAPRSPLHF
D gene: NA
J gene: TRBJ1-6
clone size: few
V gene: TRBV5-1

CDR3 DNA: TGTGCCAGCAGCAGCGGACAGGGGGGCCCCTCTGGAAACACCATATATTTT
CDR3 protein: CASSSGQGGPSGNTIYF
D gene: TRBD1
J gene: TRBJ1-3
clone size: NA
V gene: TRBV5-4

CDR3 DNA: TGTGCCAGCAGCTTTGATGTAGTGGGGACAGGGGACTCCGAGCAGTACTTC
CDR3 protein: CASSFDVVGTGDSEQYF
D gene: TRBD1
J gene: TRBJ2-7
clone size: NA
V gene: TRBV7-9

CDR3 DNA: TGTGCCACCAGTGACCCAACCCCACGATCGACAGGGAAATTAACAGATACGCAGTATTTT
CDR3 protein: CATSDPTPRSTGKLTDTQYF
D gene: TRBD1
J gene: TRBJ2-3
clone size: once
V gene: TRBV24-1

CDR3 DNA: TGTGCCACCAGCAGGGGCCCTCCGAGCTCCTACGAGCAGTACTTC
CDR3 protein: CATSRGPPSSYEQYF
D gene: NA
J gene: TRBJ2-7
clone size: NA
V gene: TRBV15

CDR3 DNA: TGTGCCACCAGCAGGGGGGCTACATGGAGAAATGAAAAACTGTTTTTT
CDR3 protein: CATSRGATWRNEKLFF
D gene: NA
J gene: TRBJ1-4
clone size: NA
V gene: TRBV15

CDR3 DNA: TGTGCCAGTAGTATTACTAGCGGGAGGGCCCGTACAATCGATGAGCAGTTCTTC
CDR3 protein: CASSITSGRARTIDEQFF
D gene: TRBD2
J gene: TRBJ2-1
clone size: NA
V gene: TRBV19

CDR3 DNA: TGTGCCAGCAGCCAAACAACAGAGGGAGGGAAGCAGTACTTC
CDR3 protein: CASSQTTEGGKQYF
D gene: TRBD2
J gene: TRBJ2-7
clone size: NA
V gene: TRBV7-9

CDR3 DNA: TGTGCCAGCAGCCCAGGGAGCACAGATACGCAGTATTTT
CDR3 protein: CASSPGSTDTQYF
D gene: NA
J gene: TRBJ2-3
clone size: NA
V gene: TRBV7-3

CDR3 DNA: TGTGCCAGCAGAGCGACAGACCGCAATCAGCCCCAGCATTTT
CDR3 protein: CASRATDRNQPQHF
D gene: NA
J gene: TRBJ1-5
clone size: once
V gene: TRBV2

CDR3 DNA: TGTGCCACCTCCCGGGGCGGGGTTTCCTACAATGAGCAGTTCTTC
CDR3 protein: CATSRGGVSYNEQFF
D gene: NA
J gene: TRBJ2-1
clone size: NA
V gene: TRBV2

CDR3 DNA: TGCGCCAGCGCCATGGGGGGGTCTAATAATTCACCCCTCCACTTT
CDR3 protein: CASAMGGSNNSPLHF
D gene: NA
J gene: TRBJ1-6
clone size: NA
V gene: TRBV5-1

CDR3 DNA: TGTGCCAGCAGTTCCCAGGGCGGTCAGCCCCAGCATTTT
CDR3 protein: CASSSQGGQPQHF
D gene: NA
J gene: TRBJ1-5
clone size: NA
V gene: TRBV6-5

CDR3 DNA: TGTGCCAGCAGTTTATTATCAGGTGGTACGCAGTATTTT
CDR3 protein: CASSLLSGGTQYF
D gene: NA
J gene: TRBJ2-3
clone size: NA
V gene: TRBV27

CDR3 DNA: TGTGCCAGCAGCTTATCTCCTACAGGGAGCTCCTACGAGCAGTACTTC
CDR3 protein: CASSLSPTGSSYEQYF
D gene: NA
J gene: TRBJ2-7
clone size: NA
V gene: TRBV11-3

CDR3 DNA: TGTGCCAGCAGTTCCCTTGCGGGACTGTCCTACAATGAGCAGTTCTTC
CDR3 protein: CASSSLAGLSYNEQFF
D gene: NA
J gene: TRBJ2-1
clone size: NA
V gene: TRBV28

CDR3 DNA: TGTGCCAGCAGCTTGGCCTTATCTAGCGGAACCCAAGAGACCCAGTACTTC
CDR3 protein: CASSLALSSGTQETQYF
D gene: TRBD2
J gene: TRBJ2-5
clone size: NA
V gene: TRBV5-8

CDR3 DNA: TGTGCCAGTAGTATAACCAGGGACTATGGCTACACCTTC
CDR3 protein: CASSITRDYGYTF
D gene: NA
J gene: TRBJ1-2
clone size: NA
V gene: TRBV19

CDR3 DNA: TGTGCCAGCAGCCAACCGGGGAGAAAGACTGAAGCTTTCTTT
CDR3 protein: CASSQPGRKTEAFF
D gene: NA
J gene: TRBJ1-1
clone size: NA
V gene: TRBV3-1/TRBV3-2

CDR3 DNA: TGTGCCAGCAGCTCATCGAGGGTCGCTAACTATGGCTACACCTTC
CDR3 protein: CASSSSRVANYGYTF
D gene: NA
J gene: TRBJ1-2
clone size: NA
V gene: TRBV5-6

CDR3 DNA: TGTGCCAGCAGCCCGTCCGGGAATCAGCCCCAGCATTTT
CDR3 protein: CASSPSGNQPQHF
D gene: NA
J gene: TRBJ1-5
clone size: NA
V gene: TRBV3-1/TRBV3-2

CDR3 DNA: TGTGCCTGGAGTGTATCGGGGGTGGGCACTGAAGCTTTCTTT
CDR3 protein: CAWSVSGVGTEAFF
D gene: NA
J gene: TRBJ1-1
clone size: NA
V gene: TRBV30

CDR3 DNA: TGTGCCAGCAGCTTATGGTCAGCAGATACGCAGTATTTT
CDR3 protein: CASSLWSADTQYF
D gene: NA
J gene: TRBJ2-3
clone size: NA
V gene: TRBV5-4

CDR3 DNA: TGTGCCAGCAGTGAGTCTAGCGAAAATACCTACAATGAGCAGTTCTTC
CDR3 protein: CASSESSENTYNEQFF
D gene: NA
J gene: TRBJ2-1
clone size: NA
V gene: TRBV6-1

CDR3 DNA: TGTGCCAGCAGCCTGGAGGGATGGGGCGGCACAGATACGCAGTATTTT
CDR3 protein: CASSLEGWGGTDTQYF
D gene: NA
J gene: TRBJ2-3
clone size: NA
V gene: TRBV6-4

CDR3 DNA: TGTGCCAGCTCACCACCGGGACAGGGGACCTATGGCTACACCTTC
CDR3 protein: CASSPPGQGTYGYTF
D gene: TRBD1
J gene: TRBJ1-2
clone size: NA
V gene: TRBV18

CDR3 DNA: TGTGCCAGCAGTCTAACAGGGGACGACACTGAAGCTTTCTTT
CDR3 protein: CASSLTGDDTEAFF
D gene: TRBD1
J gene: TRBJ1-1
clone size: NA
V gene: TRBV27

CDR3 DNA: TGCGCCAGCAGAACGGAGCCACAGGCCGCAAATGAGCAGTTCTTC
CDR3 protein: CASRTEPQAANEQFF
D gene: NA
J gene: TRBJ2-1
clone size: few
V gene: TRBV5-1

CDR3 DNA: TGTGCCAGCAGCTTAGCGAAGGGACAGGGCCCAAAGACCCAGTACTTC
CDR3 protein: CASSLAKGQGPKTQYF
D gene: TRBD1
J gene: TRBJ2-5
clone size: NA
V gene: TRBV7-9

CDR3 DNA: TGCGCCAGCAGCCAGACAAGTCGCAGTAACTATGGCTACACCTTC
CDR3 protein: CASSQTSRSNYGYTF
D gene: NA
J gene: TRBJ1-2
clone size: NA
V gene: TRBV4-1

CDR3 DNA: TGTGCCAGTAGCCCCGGGACAGGGGCCCTTGCCTATAATTCACCCCTCCACTTT
CDR3 protein: CASSPGTGALAYNSPLHF
D gene: TRBD1
J gene: TRBJ1-6
clone size: NA
V gene: TRBV19

CDR3 DNA: TGTGCCAGCAGAGACATGAACGAGCAGTACTTC
CDR3 protein: CASRDMNEQYF
D gene: NA
J gene: TRBJ2-7
clone size: NA
V gene: TRBV3-1/TRBV3-2

CDR3 DNA: TGTGCCAGTAGTCGAACAGCCTCTGGGGCCAACGTCCTGACTTTC
CDR3 protein: CASSRTASGANVLTF
D gene: NA
J gene: TRBJ2-6
clone size: NA
V gene: TRBV19

CDR3 DNA: TGTGCCAGAATTAGCGGGAGGCACTCAGATACGCAGTATTTT
CDR3 protein: CARISGRHSDTQYF
D gene: TRBD2
J gene: TRBJ2-3
clone size: once
V gene: TRBV6-4

CDR3 DNA: TGTGCCACCGCGGGGAGCTCCTACAATGAGCAGTTCTTC
CDR3 protein: CATAGSSYNEQFF
D gene: NA
J gene: TRBJ2-1
clone size: NA
V gene: TRBV24-1

CDR3 DNA: TGTGCCAGCAGTGAAGCTAGCGGGAGGGGGGATGAGCAGTTCTTC
CDR3 protein: CASSEASGRGDEQFF
D gene: TRBD2
J gene: TRBJ2-1
clone size: NA
V gene: TRBV6-4

CDR3 DNA: TGTGCCACCCAGGGACAGGGAGATCAGCCCCAGCATTTT
CDR3 protein: CATQGQGDQPQHF
D gene: TRBD1
J gene: TRBJ1-5
clone size: NA
V gene: TRBV10-3

CDR3 DNA: TGTGCCGGCAAAGGTAAACAGGGGGCGGCTAGTCCCGAGAACATTCAGTACTTC
CDR3 protein: CAGKGKQGAASPENIQYF
D gene: TRBD1
J gene: TRBJ2-4
clone size: NA
V gene: TRBV10-3

CDR3 DNA: TGCGCCAGCAACCTAGGGGTTTTAGGCACAGATACGCAGTATTTT
CDR3 protein: CASNLGVLGTDTQYF
D gene: NA
J gene: TRBJ2-3
clone size: NA
V gene: TRBV5-1

CDR3 DNA: TGCGCCAGCAGCCCCTACGGCAGCTTCGGCGGTGAAAAACTGTTTTTT
CDR3 protein: CASSPYGSFGGEKLFF
D gene: NA
J gene: TRBJ1-4
clone size: NA
V gene: TRBV4-1

CDR3 DNA: TGTGCCAGCAGCTTAGGGCAGGGTGCCTACGAGCAGTACTTC
CDR3 protein: CASSLGQGAYEQYF
D gene: NA
J gene: TRBJ2-7
clone size: NA
V gene: TRBV11-2

CDR3 DNA: TGCAGTGCTAGTTTTGGGCGAGCGGGAGGGCCCATGGCAGATACGCAGTATTTT
CDR3 protein: CSASFGRAGGPMADTQYF
D gene: TRBD2
J gene: TRBJ2-3
clone size: NA
V gene: TRBV20-1